Listed below are T cell receptor beta chains from one sample, sequenced in a study of T cell responses to AZD1222 COVID-19 vaccine. Sequencing was performed with immunoSEQ multiplex PCR; in TCRdb, only in-frame clones are kept and a portion is missing. The sample has about 59,000 clones, roughly 88% seen once. The specimen comprised peripheral blood, sampled on day 0 of AZD1222 vaccination. The receptors shown here come from an adult in good health. The CDR3 runs from the conserved cysteine through the conserved F or W. The D gene is left open where the match is weak. Clone size, where shown, is once, few, many, or a class for clones that have expanded.

TRBV11-2	TRBJ2-5	TRBD2	-	TGTGCCAGCAGCTTAACGGCGGGAGGGGGAGAGACCCAGTACTTC	CASSLTAGGGETQYF
TRBV12-3/TRBV12-4	TRBJ1-1	-	few	TGTGCCAGCAGTCGAGGGTTCGCTGAAGCTTTCTTT	CASSRGFAEAFF
TRBV14	TRBJ1-1	-	-	TGTGCCAGCAGCCAAGATTTAAACGCCGAAGCTTTCTTT	CASSQDLNAEAFF
TRBV10-3	TRBJ1-1	TRBD1	-	TGTGCCATCAGCCTCAGGGGGACTGAAGCTTTCTTT	CAISLRGTEAFF
TRBV14	TRBJ1-3	-	-	TGTGCCAGCAGCCTCCAAATAAAGGACACCATATATTTT	CASSLQIKDTIYF
TRBV28	TRBJ2-3	-	-	TGTGCCAGCAAGGGGGGTTGGTTCACAGATACGCAGTATTTT	CASKGGWFTDTQYF
TRBV28	TRBJ1-2	-	-	TGTGCCAGCAGCCTCTATGGGCTAGATGGCTACACCTTC	CASSLYGLDGYTF
TRBV27	TRBJ2-7	TRBD2	few	TGTGCCAGCAGTTTAGTTAGCGGGAGTAACTACGAGCAGTACTTC	CASSLVSGSNYEQYF
TRBV19	TRBJ1-6	-	few	TGTGCCAGCGACATGGGATTCCTTTTAATTTTAGATCTGCCCCTCCACTTT	CASDMGFLLILDLPLHF
TRBV15	TRBJ1-3	-	-	TGTGCCACCAGCAGAGATCTTGGAGCTGGAAACACCATATATTTT	CATSRDLGAGNTIYF
TRBV5-1	TRBJ2-7	TRBD1	-	TGCGCCAGCAGCTTAGGAGTGGACAGGGGATATCACGAGCAGTACTTC	CASSLGVDRGYHEQYF
TRBV19	TRBJ2-3	-	-	TGTGCCAGTAGTATACGGTCAGAAAGCACAGATACGCAGTATTTT	CASSIRSESTDTQYF
TRBV10-1	TRBJ2-1	TRBD2	few	TGCGCCAGCAGTGGCATGACTAGCGGGAAGAACAATGAGCAGTTCTTC	CASSGMTSGKNNEQFF
TRBV27	TRBJ1-2	-	-	TGTGCCAGCAGTTTTTACAGGTTCCCGAGAGATGGCTACACCTTC	CASSFYRFPRDGYTF
TRBV5-6	TRBJ1-1	-	-	TGTGCCAGCAGCTTGAGGCCAGCGAACACTGAAGCTTTCTTT	CASSLRPANTEAFF
TRBV18	TRBJ2-2	TRBD2	-	TGTGCCAGCTCACCACGCGACCCGAGACTAGCGGGAGAGACCGGGGAGCTGTTTTTT	CASSPRDPRLAGETGELFF
TRBV11-1	TRBJ2-3	-	-	TGTGCCAGCAGTCGTGGGAGCACAGATACGCAGTATTTT	CASSRGSTDTQYF
TRBV5-1	TRBJ1-2	-	-	TGCGCCAGCAGCTTGGGCAGCGATTATGGCTACACCTTC	CASSLGSDYGYTF
TRBV5-8	TRBJ1-3	-	-	TGTGCCAGCAGCACCTCTGGAAACACCATATATTTT	CASSTSGNTIYF
TRBV5-8	TRBJ2-5	-	-	TGTGCCAGCAGCTTGGACAGGGCAACGGAGACCCAGTACTTC	CASSLDRATETQYF
TRBV9	TRBJ1-1	-	-	TGTGCCAGCAGCGTAGCGCCAGGGATGAACACTGAAGCTTTCTTT	CASSVAPGMNTEAFF